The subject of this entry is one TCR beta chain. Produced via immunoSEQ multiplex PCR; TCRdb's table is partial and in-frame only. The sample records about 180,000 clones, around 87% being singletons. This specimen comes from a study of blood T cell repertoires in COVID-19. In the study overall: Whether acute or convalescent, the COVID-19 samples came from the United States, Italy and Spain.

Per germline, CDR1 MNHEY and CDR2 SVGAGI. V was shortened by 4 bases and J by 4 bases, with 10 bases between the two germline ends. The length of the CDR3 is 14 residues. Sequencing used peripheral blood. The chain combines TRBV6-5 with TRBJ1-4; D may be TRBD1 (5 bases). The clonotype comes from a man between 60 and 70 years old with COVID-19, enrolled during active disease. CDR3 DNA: TGTGCCAGCAGTTCGACAGCCTTTAATGAAAAACTGTTTTTT. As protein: CASSSTAFNEKLFF.